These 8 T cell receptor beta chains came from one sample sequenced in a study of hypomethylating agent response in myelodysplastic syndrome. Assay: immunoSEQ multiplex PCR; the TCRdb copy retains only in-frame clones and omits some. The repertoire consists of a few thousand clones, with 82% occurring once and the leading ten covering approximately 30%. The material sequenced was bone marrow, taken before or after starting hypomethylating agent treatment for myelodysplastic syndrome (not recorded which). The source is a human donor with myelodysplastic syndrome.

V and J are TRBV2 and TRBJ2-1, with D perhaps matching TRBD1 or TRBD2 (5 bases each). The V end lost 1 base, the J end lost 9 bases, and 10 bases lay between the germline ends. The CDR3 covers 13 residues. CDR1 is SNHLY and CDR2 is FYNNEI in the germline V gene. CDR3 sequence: CASSEDRGVEQFF. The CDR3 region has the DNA TGTGCCAGCAGTGAAGATAGGGGAGTTGAGCAGTTCTTC.

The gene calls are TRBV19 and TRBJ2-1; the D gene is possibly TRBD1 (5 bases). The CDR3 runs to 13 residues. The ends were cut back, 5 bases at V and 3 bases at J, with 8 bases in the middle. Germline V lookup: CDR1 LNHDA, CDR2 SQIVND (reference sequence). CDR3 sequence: CASSATVYNEQFF. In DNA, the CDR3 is TGTGCCAGTAGTGCGACAGTCTACAATGAGCAGTTCTTC.

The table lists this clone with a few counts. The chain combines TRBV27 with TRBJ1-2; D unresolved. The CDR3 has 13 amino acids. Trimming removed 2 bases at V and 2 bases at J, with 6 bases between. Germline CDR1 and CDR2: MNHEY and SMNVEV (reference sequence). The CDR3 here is CASSLEGNYGYTF. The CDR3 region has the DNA TGTGCCAGCAGTTTAGAGGGCAACTATGGCTACACCTTC.

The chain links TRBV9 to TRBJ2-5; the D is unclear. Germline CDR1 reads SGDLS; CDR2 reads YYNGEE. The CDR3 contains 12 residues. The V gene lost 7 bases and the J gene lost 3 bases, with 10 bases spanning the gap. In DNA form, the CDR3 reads TGTGCCAGCGGTAGAGTTGAAGAGACCCAGTACTTC. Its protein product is CASGRVEETQYF.

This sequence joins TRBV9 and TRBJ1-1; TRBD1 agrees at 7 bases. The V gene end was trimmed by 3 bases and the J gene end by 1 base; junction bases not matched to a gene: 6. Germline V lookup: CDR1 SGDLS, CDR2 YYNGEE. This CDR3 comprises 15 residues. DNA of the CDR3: TGTGCCAGCAGCGCTATCGGGACAGAGAACACTGAAGCTTTCTTT. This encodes CASSAIGTENTEAFF.

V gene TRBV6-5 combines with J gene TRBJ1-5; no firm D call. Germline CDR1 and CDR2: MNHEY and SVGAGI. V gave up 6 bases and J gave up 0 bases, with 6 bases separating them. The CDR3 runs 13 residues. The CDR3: CASRDNSNQPQHF. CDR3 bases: TGTGCCAGCAGGGATAATAGCAATCAGCCCCAGCATTTT.

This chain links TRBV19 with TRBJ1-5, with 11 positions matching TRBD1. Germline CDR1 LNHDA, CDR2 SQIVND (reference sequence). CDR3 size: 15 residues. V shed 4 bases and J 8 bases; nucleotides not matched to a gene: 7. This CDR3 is CASSTGQGGGEPQHF. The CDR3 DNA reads TGTGCCAGTAGTACGGGACAGGGGGGCGGCGAGCCCCAGCATTTT.

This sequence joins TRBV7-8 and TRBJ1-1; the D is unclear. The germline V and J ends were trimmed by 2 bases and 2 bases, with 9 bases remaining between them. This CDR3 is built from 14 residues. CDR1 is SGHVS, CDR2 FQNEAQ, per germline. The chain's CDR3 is CASSLWQVNTEAFF. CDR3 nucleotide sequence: TGTGCCAGCAGCTTATGGCAAGTAAACACTGAAGCTTTCTTT. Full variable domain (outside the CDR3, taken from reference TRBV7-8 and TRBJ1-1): GAGVSQSPRYKVAKRGQDVALRCDPISGHVSLFWYQQALGQGPEFLTYFQNEAQLDKSGLPSDRFFAERPEGSVSTLKIQRTQQEDSAVYLCASSLWQVNTEAFFGQGTRLTVV.